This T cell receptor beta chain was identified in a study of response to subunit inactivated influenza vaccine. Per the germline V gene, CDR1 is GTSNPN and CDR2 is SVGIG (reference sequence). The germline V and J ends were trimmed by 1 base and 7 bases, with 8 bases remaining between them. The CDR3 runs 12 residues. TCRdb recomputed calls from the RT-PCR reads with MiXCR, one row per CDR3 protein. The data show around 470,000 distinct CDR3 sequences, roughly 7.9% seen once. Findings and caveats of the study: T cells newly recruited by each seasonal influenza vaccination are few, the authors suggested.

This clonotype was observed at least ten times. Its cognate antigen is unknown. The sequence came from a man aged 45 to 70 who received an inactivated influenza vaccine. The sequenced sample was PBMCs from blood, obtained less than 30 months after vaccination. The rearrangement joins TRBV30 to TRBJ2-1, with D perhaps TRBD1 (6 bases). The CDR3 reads CAWSDRDNEQFF. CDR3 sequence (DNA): TGTGCCTGGAGTGACAGGGATAATGAGCAGTTCTTC.